Described below is a single TCR beta chain sequence and its context. Looked up from germline, CDR1 is GTSNPN and CDR2 is SVGIG (reference sequence). The CDR3 runs 12 residues. The ends were cut back, 1 base at V and 8 bases at J, with 11 bases in the middle. CD45RA-negative memory and CD45RA+ naive subsets were split from the CD4+ cells. The record originates from a study of shared clonotypes between healthy human individuals. Sequencing was performed with immunoSEQ multiplex PCR; in TCRdb, only in-frame clones are kept and a portion is missing. The sample records 2 million to 2.5 million clones, more than 90% being singletons.

Material: naive CD4+ T cells sorted from blood. Documented subset: CD45RA+ positively selected. The chain couples TRBV30 to TRBJ1-2; TRBD1 is a possible D gene (5 bases). The origin of this receptor is a man between 18 and 29 years old in good health. The DNA of the CDR3 is TGTGCCTGGAGTGGGGGGAAGGACGGCTACACCTTC. It is translated as CAWSGGKDGYTF.